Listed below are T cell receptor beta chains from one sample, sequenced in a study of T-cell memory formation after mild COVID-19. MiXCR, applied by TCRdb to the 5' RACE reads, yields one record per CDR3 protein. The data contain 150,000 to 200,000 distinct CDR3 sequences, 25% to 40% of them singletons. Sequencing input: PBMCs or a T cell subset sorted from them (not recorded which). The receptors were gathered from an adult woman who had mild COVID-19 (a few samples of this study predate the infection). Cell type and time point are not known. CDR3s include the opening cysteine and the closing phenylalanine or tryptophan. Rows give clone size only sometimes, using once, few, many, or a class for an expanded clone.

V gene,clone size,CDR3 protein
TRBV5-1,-,CASRRLVSTDTQYF
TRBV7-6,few,CASSYGGAYGYTF
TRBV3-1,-,CASSRVNTGELFF
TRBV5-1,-,CASSLEGTSNQPQHF
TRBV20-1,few,CSAKLPGSGELFF
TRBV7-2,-,CASSFSHGDRQTQYF
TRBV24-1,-,CATSDGNTEAFF
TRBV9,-,CASSEGGRWAGVDTQYF
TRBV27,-,CASSPRDSGNSPLHF
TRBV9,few,CASSVGTVAGTEQYF
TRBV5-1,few,CASSLVEGGLGYGYTF